This T cell receptor (beta chain) was obtained from a study of blood T cell repertoires in COVID-19 (TCRdb year 2020). General notes on the study: The collaborator samples originated in the United States, Italy and Spain and spanned the acute and convalescent phases of COVID-19. Where HLA class I and class II types were available, the types were taken from metadata supplied by the sample provider, not from assay-based typing. Samples were obtained from the ongoing ImmuneRACE study (first 160 participants) and from about 1,300 subjects provided by 6 global collaborators. The material from the prospective study consisted of cDNA or gDNA derived from T cells, B-cell-depleted T cells, or PBMCs. Nearly every sample came with metadata listing a de-identified subject ID, COVID-19 status, age in years and sex. Subjects who had been exposed to COVID-19, were actively infected with it, or had recovered from it provided the deeply sampled blood TCRbeta repertoires that made up the dataset. The repertoires were released in a freely available public database intended as a resource for research on the immune response to SARS-CoV-2.

What the research found in general, with its limitations: Clinical and demographic metadata were provided uncurated, with the amount varying by source and participant.

Collaborating institutions collected whole blood in K2EDTA tubes following their own protocols. Collaborator samples were shipped for TCRbeta analysis as frozen whole blood, isolated PBMCs, or DNA extracted from either sample type. With regard to this clone: Its specific antigen is unknown. Base qualities are not at hand, and no much larger clone is one base apart.

The CDR3 holds 15 amino acids from the cysteine to the phenylalanine. The DNA shown is the 45-base CDR3, in frame from base 1. V and J are trimmed by 2 bases and 5 bases, and the gene matches miss 7 bases of the junction. The germline V gene specifies MGHDK as CDR1 and SYGVNS as CDR2. TCRbeta CDR3 regions were amplified from genomic DNA by means of the immunoSEQ Assay, a bias-controlled multiplex PCR. Regarding the original processing steps: Within the assay, amplification of reference gene primers was used to estimate how many nucleated cells each sample contained. To quantify the absolute abundance of each unique TCRbeta CDR3 rearrangement, sequence reads were collapsed and filtered. Productive Simpson clonality was computed per sample as the square root of Simpson's diversity index over productive rearrangements. The table comes from immuneACCESS by way of TCRdb, which keeps in-frame sequences with V and J called. Part of the clones is missing from these tables; in studies checked, under half for an unresolved V gene and the rest for unknown reasons. Clone size and the V and J calls come from that table; the DNA yielded D and trimming. The sample table records 180,000 or so clones; about 85% of these occur just once. Clones ranked in the top ten supply 7.5% to 10% of the sample.

The sample consisted of peripheral blood. The chain is encoded by TRBV25-1 joined to TRBJ2-5; 8 central nucleotides agree with TRBD1. The source of this sequence is an elderly woman with acute or convalescent COVID-19. The CDR3 reads as follows: CASSEVGRGLETQYF. In nucleotides, the sequence is TGTGCCAGCAGTGAAGTCGGCAGGGGGCTGGAGACCCAGTACTTC. Full variable domain (CDR3 extended with the reference TRBV25-1 and TRBJ2-5 proteins): EADIYQTPRYLVIGTGKKITLECSQTMGHDKMYWYQQDPGMELHLIHYSYGVNSTEKGDLSSESTVSRIRTEHFPLTLESARPSHTSQYLCASSEVGRGLETQYFGPGTRLLVL.